A selection of T cell receptor beta chains follows, all from one sample in a study of blood T cell repertoires in COVID-19. Libraries were prepared by immunoSEQ multiplex PCR; TCRdb keeps only in-frame clonotypes and omits some of them. The sample lists about 98,000 clones, about 85% occurring once. The source material was peripheral blood. The receptors were gathered from a man between 65 and 85 years old with acute or convalescent COVID-19. Each CDR3 is given without its conserved first and last residue. A D gene is named only where the DNA matches it firmly. Some rows have no size entry. The others give once, few or many, or a class for an expanded clone.

J gene | D gene | clone size | V gene | CDR3 protein
TRBJ2-2 | TRBD2 | NA | TRBV6-4 | ASSDRTSGDPGELF
TRBJ1-2 | NA | NA | TRBV6-5 | ASSYSPSGRGYGYT
TRBJ1-5 | NA | few | TRBV5-1 | ASSLEGGGNQPQH
TRBJ2-7 | NA | NA | TRBV14 | ASSLRGGSEQY
TRBJ1-2 | NA | NA | TRBV6-5 | ASSRGEDYGYT
TRBJ2-7 | TRBD2 | few | TRBV30 | AWTTGTTTYEQY
TRBJ1-5 | NA | NA | TRBV7-6 | ASSPMVGMTQPQH
TRBJ2-3 | TRBD1 | NA | TRBV5-8 | ASSSEPGTGRTDTQY
TRBJ1-6 | NA | NA | TRBV28 | ASNVGGAAYNSPLH
TRBJ1-2 | NA | few | TRBV5-6 | ASSFPSSYYGYT
TRBJ1-1 | NA | NA | TRBV19 | ASSIATGTEAF
TRBJ1-1 | NA | once | TRBV6-5 | ASQLHLNTEAF
TRBJ1-4 | TRBD1 | NA | TRBV6-5 | ASRDRGNEKLF
TRBJ2-3 | TRBD2 | NA | TRBV5-1 | ASSSTTSGGGDTQY
TRBJ1-6 | NA | NA | TRBV11-2 | ASSGEASPLH
TRBJ2-5 | TRBD2 | NA | TRBV19 | ASSILAGQQETQY
TRBJ1-2 | TRBD1 | NA | TRBV28 | ASIQQGDYGYT
TRBJ1-4 | NA | NA | TRBV5-5 | ASTRNGGSNEKLF
TRBJ1-1 | NA | NA | TRBV19 | ASSIGTANTEAF
TRBJ1-3 | NA | NA | TRBV11-2 | ASSLVMGGSGNTIY
TRBJ1-4 | TRBD1 | NA | TRBV5-1 | ASSRGTGENEKLF
TRBJ1-5 | TRBD1 | NA | TRBV19 | ASSKTGVGQPQH
TRBJ2-7 | NA | NA | TRBV5-6 | ASSAVEGASYEQY
TRBJ1-6 | TRBD1 | NA | TRBV27 | ASSLRDRGSPLH
TRBJ1-4 | NA | NA | TRBV19 | ASSSTGGTNEKLF
TRBJ1-2 | NA | NA | TRBV29-1 | SVEGSVNGYT
TRBJ1-2 | NA | NA | TRBV5-1 | ASRQQDNYGYT
TRBJ1-1 | NA | NA | TRBV24-1 | ATRGGNTEAF
TRBJ2-2 | NA | NA | TRBV11-2 | ASTPLEVGGELF
TRBJ2-7 | TRBD2 | few | TRBV28 | ASRPREGPYEQY
TRBJ2-7 | NA | NA | TRBV5-1 | ASSPSTGMSYEQY
TRBJ2-2 | TRBD1 | NA | TRBV11-1 | ASSGMQGETGELF
TRBJ2-3 | NA | NA | TRBV5-1 | ASSVKGGARTDTQY
TRBJ1-6 | NA | NA | TRBV2 | ASRAQVPLH
TRBJ2-5 | TRBD1 | NA | TRBV2 | ASSEDRAMTQY
TRBJ1-2 | TRBD1 | NA | TRBV3-1/TRBV3-2 | ASSPGQPYGYT
TRBJ1-6 | NA | NA | TRBV7-3 | ASTPPLH
TRBJ1-5 | NA | NA | TRBV7-6 | ASSLAPGTLNQPQH
TRBJ2-7 | TRBD2 | NA | TRBV6-5 | ATTITSAISYEQY
TRBJ2-7 | NA | NA | TRBV14 | ASSHGGSTIEQY
TRBJ2-2 | NA | NA | TRBV5-1 | ASSPDSPGTGELF
TRBJ2-3 | TRBD2 | medium-sized | TRBV28 | ASSALGRTSTDTQY
TRBJ2-3 | NA | NA | TRBV9 | ASTEGGNTDTQY
TRBJ2-3 | TRBD2 | NA | TRBV10-3 | AISLQTGLPGTDTQY
TRBJ1-2 | TRBD1 | NA | TRBV10-1 | ASSRTGSSGYT
TRBJ2-5 | TRBD2 | NA | TRBV27 | ASRPTSGGARETQY